This T cell receptor (beta chain) stems from a study of Tregs in tolerant kidney transplant recipients. Study background: The nonmyeloablative bone marrow transplants came from related graft donors, with transient mixed chimerism.

Unstimulated regulatory T cells (CD4+CD25+CD127-), CD4+CD25- non-regulatory cells, CD4 and CD8 cells were FACS-sorted from thawed PBMCs. Sequencing used immunoSEQ multiplex PCR; TCRdb keeps in-frame clones, though not all of them. The sample yields 100,000 to 130,000 clones, 90% seen once. V gave up 4 bases and J gave up 3 bases, with 12 bases separating them. The CDR3 sequence is 15 residues long. Germline CDR1 MRHNA, CDR2 SNTAGT. Sequenced here: CD4+ T cells from blood, sampled before the transplant. V and J are TRBV6-4 and TRBJ1-4; D is undetermined. The receptor comes from a human donor who received a combined kidney and bone marrow transplant. The CDR3 sequence is CASSASGRANEKLFF. As DNA, the CDR3 is TGTGCCAGCAGTGCGTCTGGGCGGGCTAATGAAAAACTGTTTTTT.